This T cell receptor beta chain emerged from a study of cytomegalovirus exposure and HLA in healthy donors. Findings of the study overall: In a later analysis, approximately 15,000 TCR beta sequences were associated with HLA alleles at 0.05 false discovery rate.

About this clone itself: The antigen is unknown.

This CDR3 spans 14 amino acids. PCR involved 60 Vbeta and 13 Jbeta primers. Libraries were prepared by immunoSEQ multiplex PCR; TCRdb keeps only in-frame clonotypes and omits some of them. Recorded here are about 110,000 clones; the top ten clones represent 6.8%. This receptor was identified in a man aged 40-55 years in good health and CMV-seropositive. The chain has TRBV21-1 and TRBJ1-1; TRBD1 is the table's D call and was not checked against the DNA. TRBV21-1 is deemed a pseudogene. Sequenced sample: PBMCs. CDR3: CASSMGQTNTEAFF. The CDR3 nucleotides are TGTGCCAGCAGCATGGGACAGACGAACACTGAAGCTTTCTTT.